These 26 T cell receptor beta chains share one sample of origin, sequenced in a study of blood T cell repertoires in COVID-19. Repertoires were generated with immunoSEQ multiplex PCR, while TCRdb's copy carries only in-frame clones and drops some. The table lists approximately 28,000 clones, 88% of them singletons. The source material was peripheral blood. The receptors come from a human donor in a cohort sampled during active COVID-19.

The chain employs TRBV23-1 and TRBJ1-2, with D unresolved. TRBV23-1 is an open reading frame, and its role is uncertain. This CDR3 is 16 amino acids long. Trimming removed 0 bases at V and 0 bases at J, with 11 bases between. The CDR3 bases are TGCGCCAGCAGTCAATCACGAGAGATTGCTAACTATGGCTACACCTTC. Its protein product is CASSQSREIANYGYTF.

This chain uses TRBV27 with TRBJ1-2; 8 nucleotides align to TRBD1. The length of the CDR3 is 14 residues. V lost 3 bases and J lost 5; bases outside the gene matches: 5. The germline V gene has CDR1 MNHEY and CDR2 SMNVEV (reference sequence). The CDR3 sequence: CASSLDRVGYGYTF. Here the CDR3 DNA reads TGTGCCAGCAGTTTGGACAGGGTGGGTTATGGCTACACCTTC.

This clone has just one count. The chain links TRBV9 to TRBJ2-5, with 7 bases matching TRBD2. CDR1 and CDR2 (germline): SGDLS, YYNGEE. This CDR3 has 15 residues. Trimming cost V 4 bases and J 2 bases; bases outside gene matches: 8. In DNA, the CDR3 is TGTGCCAGCAGCAGAGACGGGACTACTCAAGAGACCCAGTACTTC. Protein product: CASSRDGTTQETQYF.

The rearrangement joins TRBV6-5 to TRBJ2-5, with TRBD2 matching 8 bases. Germline trimming cut 4 bases from V and 5 bases from J; bases unmatched to any gene: 9. CDR3 length: 15 amino acids. CDR1 MNHEY and CDR2 SVGAGI come from the germline V gene. DNA of the CDR3: TGTGCCAGCAGTTCTGCCGGGGGGGCGAAGGAGACCCAGTACTTC. This codes for CASSSAGGAKETQYF.

In DNA, the CDR3 is TGTGCCAGCAGTATTCCGGGACAGGGTCCCTACGAGCAGTACTTC. Translated: CASSIPGQGPYEQYF. The chain links TRBV7-3 to TRBJ2-7, with 9 bases aligning to TRBD1. Germline V gene lookup returns CDR1 SGHTA and CDR2 FQGTGA. The trim removed 6 bases at V and 2 bases at J, leaving 8 bases unmatched. The CDR3 spans 15 residues.

The chain is built from TRBV6-5 and TRBJ1-6, with D unclear. Trimming cost V 8 bases and J 0 bases, with 8 bases left between them. The length of the CDR3 is 14 residues. Germline V CDR1 and CDR2: MNHEY, SVGAGI. The CDR3 sequence: CASPPSSYNSPLHF. Here the CDR3 DNA reads TGTGCCAGCCCCCCGAGCTCCTATAATTCACCCCTCCACTTT.

The rearrangement joins TRBV2 to TRBJ2-7; unclear D gene. There are 13 residues in the CDR3. The V and J ends lost 6 bases and 5 bases respectively, with 14 bases between them. Per germline, CDR1 SNHLY and CDR2 FYNNEI. This CDR3 reads CASRGPNQDEQYF. DNA for the CDR3: TGTGCCAGCAGGGGCCCCAATCAGGACGAGCAGTACTTC.

This clone was counted once. The gene calls are TRBV6-6 and TRBJ2-3; 10 nucleotides line up with TRBD2. Germline V gene lookup returns CDR1 MNHNY and CDR2 SVGAGI (reference sequence). Trimming took 6 bases from V and 1 from J; bases not matched to a gene: 4. This CDR3 has 15 residues. CDR3 sequence: CASRPGTSGTDTQYF. In DNA form, the CDR3 reads TGTGCCAGCAGACCCGGGACTAGCGGCACAGATACGCAGTATTTT.

The genes are TRBV6-5 and TRBJ2-3; 10 bases agree with TRBD1. Germline assignment: CDR1 MNHEY and CDR2 SVGAGI. V shed 6 bases and J 6 bases; nucleotides not matched to a gene: 9. The CDR3 runs to 15 residues. CDR3 coding DNA: TGTGCCAGCAGGTGGGACAGGGGCGTCCCGGATACGCAGTATTTT. As protein: CASRWDRGVPDTQYF.

DNA for the CDR3: TGTGCCAGCAGCACGACAGGGGTGGGCACTGAAGCTTTCTTT. Amino acid sequence: CASSTTGVGTEAFF. The chain joins TRBV9 to TRBJ1-1, with 8 bases fitting TRBD1. The trim removed 4 bases at V and 4 bases at J, leaving 6 bases unmatched. Per the germline V gene, CDR1 is SGDLS and CDR2 is YYNGEE. The CDR3 has 14 residues.

The chain joins TRBV5-6 to TRBJ1-5; 9 nucleotides match TRBD1. V was clipped by 3 bases and J by 6 bases; unmatched bases: 13. In germline, CDR1 is SGHDT, CDR2 YYEEEE. CDR3 size: 17 residues. Written as DNA, the CDR3 is TGTGCCAGCAGCTCCTACGGGACAGGGTCGGAGGGTCAGCCCCAGCATTTT. This gives the protein CASSSYGTGSEGQPQHF.

This clone was picked up a small number of times. The chain joins TRBV10-1 to TRBJ1-1; 7 positions match TRBD1. The CDR3 spans 13 residues. Germline CDR1 reads WNHNN; CDR2 reads SYGVQD (reference sequence). V shed 4 bases, J shed 8 bases, and the junction held 7 bases outside the gene matches. DNA of the CDR3: TGCGCCAGCAGTGCAACCGGGACAGCAGAAGCTTTCTTT. As protein: CASSATGTAEAFF.

DNA of the CDR3: TGTGCCAGCCGGCCAGCGGGGGTAGAGACCCAGTACTTC. It encodes CASRPAGVETQYF. V and J are TRBV3-1 (or the pseudogene TRBV3-2) and TRBJ2-5, with 8 bases lining up with TRBD2. Looked up from germline, CDR1 is LGHDT and CDR2 is YNNKEL (reference sequence). The CDR3 covers 13 residues. Losses at the gene ends were 8 bases for V and 4 bases for J; bases not matched to a gene: 6.

The chain combines TRBV6-4 with TRBJ1-6; a possible D gene is TRBD1 (6 bases). Deletions cut 6 bases from V and 7 bases from J, with 16 bases between. CDR1 is MRHNA, CDR2 SNTAGT, per germline. The CDR3 totals 15 residues. The CDR3 DNA reads as TGTGCCAGCAGCCCTTCCTTGAGGGGGAATTCACCCCTCCACTTT. Its protein product is CASSPSLRGNSPLHF.

The V call is TRBV25-1, the J call TRBJ2-3, with TRBD1 matching 10 bases. After removal of 2 bases from V and 3 bases from J, the junction contained 5 bases not matched to a gene. The CDR3 is 16 residues long. Germline V gene lookup returns CDR1 MGHDK and CDR2 SYGVNS. As DNA, the CDR3 is TGTGCCAGCAGTGAACCCCGGACAGGGGGTACAGATACGCAGTATTTT. Translating gives CASSEPRTGGTDTQYF.

V gene TRBV5-5 combines with J gene TRBJ2-1, with 9 bases identical to TRBD2. The CDR3 is 15 amino acids. V lost 0 bases, J lost 7 bases, and 5 bases stayed unmatched. Germline V CDR1 and CDR2: SGHKS, YYEKEE (reference sequence). The CDR3 sequence: CASSLGGGATNEQFF. Written as DNA, the CDR3 is TGTGCCAGCAGCTTGGGCGGGGGGGCCACGAATGAGCAGTTCTTC. Complete variable domain (other parts from reference TRBV5-5 and TRBJ2-1): DAGVTQSPTHLIKTRGQQVTLRCSPISGHKSVSWYQQVLGQGPQFIFQYYEKEERGRGNFPDRFSARQFPNYSSELNVNALLLGDSALYLCASSLGGGATNEQFFGPGTRLTVL.

This clone has a handful of counts. The V and J genes are TRBV10-3 and TRBJ1-5; D may be TRBD1 (6 bases). The CDR3 length is 14 residues. Trimming cost V 10 bases and J 7 bases, with 20 bases left between them. CDR1 is ENHRY and CDR2 is SYGVKD in the germline V gene. Here the CDR3 reads CATRTVGFLQPQHF. CDR3 sequence (DNA): TGTGCCACTCGGACAGTGGGCTTCTTGCAGCCCCAGCATTTT.

The chain carries TRBV5-1 and TRBJ2-3, with 8 bases aligning to TRBD2. CDR1 and CDR2 (germline): SGHRS, YFSETQ. Trimming cost V 7 bases and J 1 base; bases outside gene matches: 14. The CDR3 covers 17 residues. The CDR3: CASSPFKGLAGTDTQYF. The CDR3, as DNA: TGCGCCAGCTCCCCCTTTAAAGGACTAGCCGGCACAGATACGCAGTATTTT. Drawing the rest from reference TRBV5-1 and TRBJ2-3, the complete variable domain is KAGVTQTPRYLIKTRGQQVTLSCSPISGHRSVSWYQQTPGQGLQFLFEYFSETQRNKGNFPGRFSGRQFSNSRSEMNVSTLELGDSALYLCASSPFKGLAGTDTQYFGPGTRLTVL.

The V call is TRBV15, the J call TRBJ2-7, with D perhaps TRBD1 (6 bases). The CDR3 totals 14 residues. Per germline, CDR1 LNHNV and CDR2 YYDKDF (reference sequence). Between the trimmed V and J ends, which lost 2 bases and 3 bases, there was a span of 11 bases. The CDR3 coding sequence is TGTGCCACCAGCAGAACCGGGACACTCTACGAGCAGTACTTC. It specifies CATSRTGTLYEQYF.

V usage is TRBV3-1 (or the pseudogene TRBV3-2) and J usage is TRBJ1-6; D is undetermined. CDR3 length equals 14 residues. Germline assignment: CDR1 LGHDT and CDR2 YNNKEL (reference sequence). Trimming took off 3 bases at V and 8 bases at J, with 11 bases between the two ends. The CDR3 sequence: CASSQAAQYSPLHF. The CDR3 bases are TGTGCCAGCAGCCAGGCCGCCCAATATTCACCCCTCCACTTT.

The V gene is TRBV9, the J gene TRBJ2-1; D is perhaps TRBD1 (6 bases). Trimming shortened V by 3 bases and J by 2 bases, and 15 bases separated the two germline ends. The CDR3 loop spans 16 amino acids. Looked up from germline, CDR1 is SGDLS and CDR2 is YYNGEE. The CDR3 region has the DNA TGTGCCAGCAGCGCGTCGGACAGAAGAGCCTACAATGAGCAGTTCTTC. It encodes CASSASDRRAYNEQFF.

As to this clone: Relative to the germline gene, one junction end is altered; a read error may explain this. The J gene is TRBJ2-1, the V gene TRBV7-7, with 15 bases lining up with TRBD2. Germline loops: CDR1 SSHAT, CDR2 FNYEAQ (reference sequence). The CDR3 spans 15 residues. In DNA, the CDR3 is TGTGCTAGCACCCCCTGGACTAGCGGGGGGGATGAGCAGTTCTTC. Translated, it gives CASTPWTSGGDEQFF.

For the CDR3, the DNA is TGTGCCAGCAGTTACTCGGTCAGGGGGATATGGAGCAATCAGCCCCAGCATTTT. Its protein product is CASSYSVRGIWSNQPQHF. The J gene is TRBJ1-5, the V gene TRBV6-2 or TRBV6-3, with 7 nucleotides matching TRBD1. The V gene's germline CDR1 is MNHEY and CDR2 SVGEGT. This CDR3 comprises 18 residues. The V gene end was trimmed by 0 bases and the J gene end by 1 base; junction bases not matched to a gene: 9.

The V and J genes are TRBV12-2 and TRBJ2-7; the table's D call, TRBD2, has no DNA check behind it. TRBV12-2 is a recognized pseudogene. The CDR3 extends over 17 amino acids. The DNA for the CDR3 is TGTGCAAGTCGCTTACCAACTAGCGGGGGTTCGGCCTACGAGCAGTACTTC. The encoded protein is CASRLPTSGGSAYEQYF.

This rearrangement joins TRBV29-1 to TRBJ1-1; 9 bases are a match to TRBD1. V gave up 5 bases and J gave up 7 bases; unmatched junction bases: 8. This CDR3 region has 13 residues. CDR1 SQVTM and CDR2 ANQGSEA come from the germline V gene. The DNA for the CDR3 is TGCAGCGTTCGGGGAGGGACAGGGATTGAAGCTTTCTTT. Translating it yields CSVRGGTGIEAFF.

V usage is TRBV9 and J usage is TRBJ2-1; 10 nucleotides match TRBD2. V was clipped by 3 bases and J by 2 bases; unmatched bases: 5. Germline V gene lookup returns CDR1 SGDLS and CDR2 YYNGEE. The CDR3 runs 16 residues. As DNA, the CDR3 is TGTGCCAGCAGCGCGGGAAGCGGGGGGGCCTACAATGAGCAGTTCTTC. This codes for CASSAGSGGAYNEQFF. Variable domain in full (rest from reference TRBV9 and TRBJ2-1): DSGVTQTPKHLITATGQRVTLRCSPRSGDLSVYWYQQSLDQGLQFLIQYYNGEERAKGNILERFSAQQFPDLHSELNLSSLELGDSALYFCASSAGSGGAYNEQFFGPGTRLTVL.